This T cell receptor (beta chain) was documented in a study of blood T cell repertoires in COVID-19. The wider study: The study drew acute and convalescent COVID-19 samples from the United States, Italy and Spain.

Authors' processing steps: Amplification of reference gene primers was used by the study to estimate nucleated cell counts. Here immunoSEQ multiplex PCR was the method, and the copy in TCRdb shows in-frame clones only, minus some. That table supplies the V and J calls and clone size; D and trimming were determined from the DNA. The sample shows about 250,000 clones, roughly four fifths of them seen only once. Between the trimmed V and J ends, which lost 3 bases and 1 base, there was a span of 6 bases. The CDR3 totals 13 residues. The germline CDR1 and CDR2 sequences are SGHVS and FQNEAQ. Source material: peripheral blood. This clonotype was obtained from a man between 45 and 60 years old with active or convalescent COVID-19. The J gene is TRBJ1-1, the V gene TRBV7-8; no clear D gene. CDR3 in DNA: TGTGCCAGCAGCTTCCAGGCGAACACTGAAGCTTTCTTT. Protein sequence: CASSFQANTEAFF.